This T cell receptor beta chain was found in a study of cytomegalovirus exposure and HLA in healthy donors. Overall study: The 90 to 150 validation repertoires, a later analysis reported, used the same platform as the 700 or so repertoires from the first cohort.

Study outcomes and limitations: First-cohort TCR clusters were later found to tend to co-occur in the 130 or so validation repertoires.

The CDR3 loop spans 15 amino acids. Trimming removed 8 bases from V and 0 bases from J; junction bases left unmatched: 0. Germline V gene sequence: CDR1 MRHNA, CDR2 SNTAGT. This clone was seen repeatedly, ten times or more. Its cognate antigen is unknown. Clones were read by immunoSEQ multiplex PCR, and TCRdb kept only the in-frame ones, dropping some. The sample lists roughly 200,000 clones, 84% occurring once. The donors were in the roughly 120-subject validation cohort; that cohort was separate from the approximately 700-subject first cohort. This clonotype was obtained from a woman aged 18-30 years in good health and CMV-seropositive. The source material was PBMCs. The gene calls are TRBV6-4 and TRBJ2-6; 11 positions agree with TRBD1. As DNA, the CDR3 is TGTGCCAGCGGGACAGGGGGCTCTGGGGCCAACGTCCTGACTTTC. Translating it yields CASGTGGSGANVLTF.